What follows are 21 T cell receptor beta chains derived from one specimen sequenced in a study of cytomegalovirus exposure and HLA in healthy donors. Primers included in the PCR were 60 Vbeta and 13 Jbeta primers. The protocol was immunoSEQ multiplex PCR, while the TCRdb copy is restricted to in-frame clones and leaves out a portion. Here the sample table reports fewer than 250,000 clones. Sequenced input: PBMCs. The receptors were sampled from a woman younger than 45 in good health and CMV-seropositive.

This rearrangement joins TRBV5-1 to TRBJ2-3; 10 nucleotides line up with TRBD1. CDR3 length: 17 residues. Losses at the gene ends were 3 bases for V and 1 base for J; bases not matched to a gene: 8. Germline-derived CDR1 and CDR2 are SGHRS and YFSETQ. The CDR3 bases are TGCGCCAGCAGCTGGAGGGACAGGGGTGCGGGCACAGATACGCAGTATTTT. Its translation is CASSWRDRGAGTDTQYF.

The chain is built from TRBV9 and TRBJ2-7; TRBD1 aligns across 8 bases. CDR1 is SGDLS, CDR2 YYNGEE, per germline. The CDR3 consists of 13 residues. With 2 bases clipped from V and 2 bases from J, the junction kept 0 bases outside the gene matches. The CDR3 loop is CASSVTGAYEQYF. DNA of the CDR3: TGTGCCAGCAGCGTGACAGGGGCCTACGAGCAGTACTTC.

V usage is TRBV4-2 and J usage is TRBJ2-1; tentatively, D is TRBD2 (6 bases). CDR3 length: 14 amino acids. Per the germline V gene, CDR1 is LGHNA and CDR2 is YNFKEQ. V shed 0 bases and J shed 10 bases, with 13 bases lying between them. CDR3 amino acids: CASSQESGGGEQFF. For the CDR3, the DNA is TGTGCCAGCAGCCAAGAATCCGGGGGTGGCGAGCAGTTCTTC.

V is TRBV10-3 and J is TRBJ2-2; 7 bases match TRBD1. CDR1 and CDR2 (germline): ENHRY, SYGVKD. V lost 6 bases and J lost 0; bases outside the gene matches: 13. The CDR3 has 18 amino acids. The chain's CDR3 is CAISKNRAGGTNTGELFF. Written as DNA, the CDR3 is TGTGCCATCAGCAAAAACCGGGCAGGGGGAACGAACACCGGGGAGCTGTTTTTT.

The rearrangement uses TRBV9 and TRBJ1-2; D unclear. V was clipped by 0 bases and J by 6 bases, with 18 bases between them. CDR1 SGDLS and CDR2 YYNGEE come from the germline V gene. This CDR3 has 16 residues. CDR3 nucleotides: TGTGCCAGCAGCGTAGCTTTGATGGGAGAGGTACATGGCTACACCTTC. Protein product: CASSVALMGEVHGYTF.

CDR3 residues: CASSRDTTEAFF. Written as DNA, the CDR3 is TGTGCCAGCAGCCGGGACACCACAGAAGCTTTCTTT. V and J are TRBV7-9 and TRBJ1-1; TRBD1 is a possible D gene (6 bases). V lost 5 bases, J lost 8 bases, and 12 bases lay in between. The CDR3 is made up of 12 amino acids. Germline V gene sequence: CDR1 SEHNR, CDR2 FQNEAQ (reference sequence).

The CDR3 is CASSADRGSIGGTGYTF. CDR3 sequence (DNA): TGCGCCAGCAGCGCGGACAGGGGATCAATTGGAGGGACGGGCTACACCTTC. The chain is built from TRBV5-1 and TRBJ1-2; TRBD1 matches at 9 bases. V lost 4 bases to trimming and J lost 8 bases; unmatched junction nucleotides: 18. This CDR3 spans 17 amino acids. CDR1 and CDR2 (germline): SGHRS, YFSETQ.

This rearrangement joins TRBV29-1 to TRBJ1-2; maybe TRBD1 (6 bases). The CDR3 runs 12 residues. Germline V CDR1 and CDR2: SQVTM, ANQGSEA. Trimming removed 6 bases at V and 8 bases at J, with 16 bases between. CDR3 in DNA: TGCAGCGTCGGAACAAACAGGGTCGGCTACACCTTC. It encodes CSVGTNRVGYTF.

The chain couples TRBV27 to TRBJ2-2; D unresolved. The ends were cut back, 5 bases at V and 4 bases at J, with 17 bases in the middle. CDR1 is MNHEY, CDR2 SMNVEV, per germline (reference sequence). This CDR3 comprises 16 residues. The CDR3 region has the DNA TGTGCCAGCAGTCCAATGCCCGGTCGTGGCACCGGGGAGCTGTTTTTT. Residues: CASSPMPGRGTGELFF.

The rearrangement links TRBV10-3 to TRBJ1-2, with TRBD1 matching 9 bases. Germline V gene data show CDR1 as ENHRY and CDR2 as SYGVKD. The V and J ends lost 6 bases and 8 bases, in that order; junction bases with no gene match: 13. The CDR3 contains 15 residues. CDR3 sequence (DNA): TGTGCCATCAGACCCCTGGACAGGGGATTTGGGGGCTACACCTTC. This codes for CAIRPLDRGFGGYTF.

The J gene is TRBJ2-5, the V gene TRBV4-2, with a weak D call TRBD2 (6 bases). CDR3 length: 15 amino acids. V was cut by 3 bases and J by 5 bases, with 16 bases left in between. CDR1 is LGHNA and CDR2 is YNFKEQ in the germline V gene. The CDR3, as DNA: TGTGCCAGCAGCCAGTTTTGGAGGGGTAGCGAGACCCAGTACTTC. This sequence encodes CASSQFWRGSETQYF.

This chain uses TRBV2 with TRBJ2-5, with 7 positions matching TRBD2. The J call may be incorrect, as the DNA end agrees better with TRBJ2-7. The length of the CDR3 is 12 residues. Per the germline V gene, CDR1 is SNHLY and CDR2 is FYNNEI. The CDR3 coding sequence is TGTGCCAGCGTCGGTGGGGGGGGCGAGCAGTACTTC. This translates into CASVGGGGEQYF.

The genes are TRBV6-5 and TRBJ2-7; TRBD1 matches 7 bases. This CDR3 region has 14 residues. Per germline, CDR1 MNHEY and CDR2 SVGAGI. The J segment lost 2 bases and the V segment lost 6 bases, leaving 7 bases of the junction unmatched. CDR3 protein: CASRSDRATYEQYF. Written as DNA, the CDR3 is TGTGCCAGCAGATCCGACAGGGCGACCTACGAGCAGTACTTC.

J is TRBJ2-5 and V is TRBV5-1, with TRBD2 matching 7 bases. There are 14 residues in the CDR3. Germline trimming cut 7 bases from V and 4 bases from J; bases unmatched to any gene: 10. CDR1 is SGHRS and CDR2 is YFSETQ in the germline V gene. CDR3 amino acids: CASCRASGVETQYF. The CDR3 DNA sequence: TGCGCCAGCTGTCGGGCCAGCGGGGTAGAGACCCAGTACTTC. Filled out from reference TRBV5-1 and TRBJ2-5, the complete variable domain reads KAGVTQTPRYLIKTRGQQVTLSCSPISGHRSVSWYQQTPGQGLQFLFEYFSETQRNKGNFPGRFSGRQFSNSRSEMNVSTLELGDSALYLCASCRASGVETQYFGPGTRLLVL.

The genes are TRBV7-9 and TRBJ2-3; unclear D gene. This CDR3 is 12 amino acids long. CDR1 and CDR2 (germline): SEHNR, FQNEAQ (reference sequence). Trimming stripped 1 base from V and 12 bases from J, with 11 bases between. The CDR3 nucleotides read TGTGCCAGCAGCTTAGGAGAGTCCTCTCAGTATTTT. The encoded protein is CASSLGESSQYF.

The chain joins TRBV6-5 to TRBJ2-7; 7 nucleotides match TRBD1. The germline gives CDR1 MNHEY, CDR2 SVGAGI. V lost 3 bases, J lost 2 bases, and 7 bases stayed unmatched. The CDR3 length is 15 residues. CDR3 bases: TGTGCCAGCAGTTATCGCACAGGGGATCCCTACGAGCAGTACTTC. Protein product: CASSYRTGDPYEQYF.

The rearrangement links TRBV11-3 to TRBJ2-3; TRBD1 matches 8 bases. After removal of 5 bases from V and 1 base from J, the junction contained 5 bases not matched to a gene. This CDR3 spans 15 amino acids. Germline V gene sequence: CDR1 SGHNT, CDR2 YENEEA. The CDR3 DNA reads TGTGCCAGCAGCCCCCAGGGGGCCGGCACAGATACGCAGTATTTT. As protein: CASSPQGAGTDTQYF.

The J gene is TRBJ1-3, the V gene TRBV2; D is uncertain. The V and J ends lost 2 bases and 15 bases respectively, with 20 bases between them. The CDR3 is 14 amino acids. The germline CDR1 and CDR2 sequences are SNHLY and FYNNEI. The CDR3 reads CASSEISGDIPRYF. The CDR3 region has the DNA TGTGCCAGCAGTGAAATAAGCGGAGACATACCACGATATTTT. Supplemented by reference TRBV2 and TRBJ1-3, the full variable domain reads EPEVTQTPSHQVTQMGQEVILRCVPISNHLYFYWYRQILGQKVEFLVSFYNNEISEKSEIFDDQFSVERPDGSNFTLKIRSTKLEDSAMYFCASSEISGDIPRYFGEGSWLTVV.

In nucleotides, the CDR3 is TGTGCCAGCAGCGTAGCGACACCGAACACTGAAGCTTTCTTT. Translated: CASSVATPNTEAFF. This sequence joins TRBV9 and TRBJ1-1; the D is unclear. Germline V gene lookup returns CDR1 SGDLS and CDR2 YYNGEE. Trimming took off 0 bases at V and 1 base at J, with 7 bases between the two ends. CDR3 size: 14 residues.

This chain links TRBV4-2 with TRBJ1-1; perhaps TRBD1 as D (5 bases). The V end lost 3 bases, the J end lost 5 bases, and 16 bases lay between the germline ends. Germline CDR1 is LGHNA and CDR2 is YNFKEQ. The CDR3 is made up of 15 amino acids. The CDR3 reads CASSQLPPGQTEAFF. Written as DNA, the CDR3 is TGTGCCAGCAGCCAGCTCCCGCCCGGACAAACTGAAGCTTTCTTT.

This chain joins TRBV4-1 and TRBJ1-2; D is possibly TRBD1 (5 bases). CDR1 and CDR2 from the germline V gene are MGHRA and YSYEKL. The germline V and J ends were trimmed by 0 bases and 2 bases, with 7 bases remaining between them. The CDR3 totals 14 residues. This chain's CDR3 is CASSQERTNYGYTF. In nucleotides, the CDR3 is TGCGCCAGCAGCCAAGAGAGGACAAACTATGGCTACACCTTC.